This TCR beta chain was recorded in a study of CD8 T cells in ankylosing spondylitis. Findings and limits, study-wide: Disease-associated clonotypes exhibited CD8+ identity and were relatively infrequent in peripheral blood. Characteristic of ankylosing spondylitis blood, it appeared, was a TCR beta motif comprising roughly eight highly homologous variants.

The authors made TCR beta libraries by quantitative 5'-RACE with molecular barcodes. MiXCR was run by TCRdb on the 5' RACE reads, yielding one entry per CDR3 protein. The sample holds about 340,000 distinct CDR3 sequences, roughly 14% seen once. Regarding this clonotype: The antigen is undetermined.

The CDR3 totals 13 residues. The germline V gene has CDR1 SGHRS and CDR2 YFSETQ. V was pared by 2 bases and J by 0 bases, with 3 bases between. The sequenced sample was blood, either unsorted or a sorted T cell fraction (not recorded which). The chain combines TRBV5-1 with TRBJ2-1; D is unclear. The receptor comes from a male donor with ankylosing spondylitis or in good health (not recorded which). This CDR3 is CASSFLSYNEQFF. The CDR3 DNA follows: TGCGCCAGCAGCTTTCTCTCCTACAATGAGCAGTTCTTC.